Listed below are T cell receptor beta chains from one sample, sequenced in a study of beta chain features in type 1 diabetes. The data were produced by immunoSEQ multiplex PCR, yet TCRdb's version contains in-frame clones alone and is incomplete. The data show 600,000 to 700,000 clones, around 12% seen once. Sample: naive CD4+ T cells from blood. These receptors originate from a young man with type 1 diabetes. Each CDR3 is given with its conserved first and last residue. D genes are given only for firm matches. Size is stated for part of the rows, as once, few or many counts, or as a class when the clone is expanded.

size: -; D: -; V: TRBV4-3; J: TRBJ2-2; DNA: TGCGCCAGCAGCCAAGATGGGGGCACCGGGGAGCTGTTTTTT; CDR3: CASSQDGGTGELFF
size: once; D: -; V: TRBV4-2; J: TRBJ2-1; DNA: TGTGCCAGCAGGCTCTCAACCGGTTATAACAATGAGCAGTTCTTC; CDR3: CASRLSTGYNNEQFF
size: few; D: -; V: TRBV4-2; J: TRBJ2-6; DNA: TGTGCCAGCAGCTACGACTCTGGGGCCAACGTCCTGACTTTC; CDR3: CASSYDSGANVLTF
size: few; D: -; V: TRBV7-9; J: TRBJ1-1; DNA: TGTGCCAGCAGCTTAGCAGGGGACCCAGAAGCTTTCTTT; CDR3: CASSLAGDPEAFF
size: -; D: -; V: TRBV5-1; J: TRBJ2-3; DNA: TGCGCCAGCAGCTTGGCCGGCCCCAGGAGGGATACGCAGTATTTT; CDR3: CASSLAGPRRDTQYF
size: -; D: -; V: TRBV5-1; J: TRBJ1-5; DNA: TGCGCCAGCGCCGAGGGGAATAGCAATCAGCCCCAGCATTTT; CDR3: CASAEGNSNQPQHF
size: -; D: -; V: TRBV5-1; J: TRBJ2-3; DNA: TGCGCCAGCAGCTTGGGACACGGGATATTCACAGATACGCAGTATTTT; CDR3: CASSLGHGIFTDTQYF
size: few; D: TRBD1; V: TRBV9; J: TRBJ2-1; DNA: TGTGCCAGCAGCGTCCTCCGGGACAGGGGAAACAATGAGCAGTTCTTC; CDR3: CASSVLRDRGNNEQFF
size: -; D: -; V: TRBV18; J: TRBJ2-7; DNA: TGTGCCAGCTCACCCAATGGGGGATCCTACGAGCAGTACTTC; CDR3: CASSPNGGSYEQYF
size: -; D: -; V: TRBV27; J: TRBJ2-7; DNA: TGTGCCAGCAGTTTATCCCGCCGCTCCTACGAGCAGTACTTC; CDR3: CASSLSRRSYEQYF
size: -; D: -; V: TRBV7-2; J: TRBJ2-5; DNA: TGTGCCAGCAGCTTAGCCCCGAGAACCCAGTACTTC; CDR3: CASSLAPRTQYF
size: -; D: -; V: TRBV30; J: TRBJ2-5; DNA: TGTGCCTGGAGTGTAGGGCACCAAGAGACCCAGTACTTC; CDR3: CAWSVGHQETQYF
size: -; D: -; V: TRBV5-1; J: TRBJ2-3; DNA: TGCGCCAGCAGCCCCGGGCGGGGGCCAGATACGCAGTATTTT; CDR3: CASSPGRGPDTQYF
size: -; D: TRBD1; V: TRBV7-2; J: TRBJ1-1; DNA: TGTGCCAGCAGCTTGGGGGCCCAGGGGGCAGGGAACACTGAAGCTTTCTTT; CDR3: CASSLGAQGAGNTEAFF
size: -; D: -; V: TRBV6-6; J: TRBJ1-1; DNA: TGTGCCAGCAGGGGAAGGGTCGGGAACACTGAAGCTTTCTTT; CDR3: CASRGRVGNTEAFF
size: -; D: -; V: TRBV6-5; J: TRBJ1-2; DNA: TGTGCCAGCACTCCGACTCAGAACTATGGCTACACCTTC; CDR3: CASTPTQNYGYTF
size: -; D: TRBD2; V: TRBV11-2; J: TRBJ2-3; DNA: TGTGCCAGCAGCCGGACTAGCGTTCAGGATACGCAGTATTTT; CDR3: CASSRTSVQDTQYF
size: few; D: -; V: TRBV6-5; J: TRBJ2-7; DNA: TGTGCCAGCAGTTGGGGTACTAGCTCCTACGAGCAGTACTTC; CDR3: CASSWGTSSYEQYF
size: -; D: -; V: TRBV28; J: TRBJ2-7; DNA: TGTGCCAGCAGTGGGGGAGTTGGCTACGAGCAGTACTTC; CDR3: CASSGGVGYEQYF
size: -; D: TRBD1; V: TRBV30; J: TRBJ1-6; DNA: TGTGCCTGGAAATCCCGACAGGGGGCAAATTCACCCCTCCACTTT; CDR3: CAWKSRQGANSPLHF
size: few; D: -; V: TRBV9; J: TRBJ2-1; DNA: TGTGCCAGCAGCGTTCTCCAGGGGTACAATGAGCAGTTCTTC; CDR3: CASSVLQGYNEQFF
size: few; D: -; V: TRBV28; J: TRBJ2-7; DNA: TGTGCCAGCACCCCCGGGGGACTTGGTCAGAGCTCCTACGAGCAGTACTTC; CDR3: CASTPGGLGQSSYEQYF
size: -; D: -; V: TRBV6-5; J: TRBJ1-1; DNA: TGTGCCAGCCGTATCTGGAGGAACACTGAAGCTTTCTTT; CDR3: CASRIWRNTEAFF
size: -; D: -; V: TRBV7-5; J: TRBJ2-6; DNA: TGTGCCAGCACAGGTTCTGGGGCCAACGTCCTGACTTTC; CDR3: CASTGSGANVLTF
size: few; D: -; V: TRBV11-2; J: TRBJ2-5; DNA: TGTGCCAGCAGCTTAGGATCGACGCGTCAGACCCAGTACTTC; CDR3: CASSLGSTRQTQYF
size: -; D: -; V: TRBV14; J: TRBJ2-2; DNA: TGTGCCAGCAGCCGCCTGACAGGGAACACCGGGGAGCTGTTTTTT; CDR3: CASSRLTGNTGELFF
size: -; D: -; V: TRBV30; J: TRBJ1-2; DNA: TGTGCCTGGAGTAGCCTCAATGGCTATGGCTACACCTTC; CDR3: CAWSSLNGYGYTF